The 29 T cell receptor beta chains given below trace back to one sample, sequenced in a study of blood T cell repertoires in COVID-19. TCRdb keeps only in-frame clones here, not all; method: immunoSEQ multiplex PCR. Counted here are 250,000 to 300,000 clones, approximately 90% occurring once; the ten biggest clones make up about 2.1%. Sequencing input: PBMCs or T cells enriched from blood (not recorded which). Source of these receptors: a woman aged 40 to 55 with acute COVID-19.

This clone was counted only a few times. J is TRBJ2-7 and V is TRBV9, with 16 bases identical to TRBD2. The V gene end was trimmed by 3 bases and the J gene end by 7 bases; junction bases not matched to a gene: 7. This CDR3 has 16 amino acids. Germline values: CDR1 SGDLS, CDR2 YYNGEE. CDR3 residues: CASSAGTSGRAGEQYF. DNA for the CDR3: TGTGCCAGCAGCGCCGGGACTAGCGGGAGGGCCGGGGAGCAGTACTTC.

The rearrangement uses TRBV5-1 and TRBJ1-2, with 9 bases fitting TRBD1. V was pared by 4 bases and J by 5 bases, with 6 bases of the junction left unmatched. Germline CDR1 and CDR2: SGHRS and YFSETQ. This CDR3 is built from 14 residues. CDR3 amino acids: CASSRDRETYGYTF. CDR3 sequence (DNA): TGCGCCAGCAGCCGGGACAGGGAGACGTATGGCTACACCTTC.

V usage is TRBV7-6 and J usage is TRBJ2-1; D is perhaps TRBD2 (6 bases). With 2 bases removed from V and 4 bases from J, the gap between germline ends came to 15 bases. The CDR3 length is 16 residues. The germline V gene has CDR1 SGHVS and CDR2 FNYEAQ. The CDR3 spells CASSLQPGLRYNEQFF. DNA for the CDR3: TGTGCCAGCAGCTTACAACCGGGACTTAGGTACAATGAGCAGTTCTTC.

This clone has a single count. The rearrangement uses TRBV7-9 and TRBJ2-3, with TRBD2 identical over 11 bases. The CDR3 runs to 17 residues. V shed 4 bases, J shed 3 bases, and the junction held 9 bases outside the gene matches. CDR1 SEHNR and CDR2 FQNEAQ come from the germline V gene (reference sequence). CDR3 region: CASSSLGTSGGTDTQYF. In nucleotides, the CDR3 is TGTGCCAGCAGCTCTCTCGGGACTAGCGGAGGGACAGATACGCAGTATTTT.

This chain's CDR3 is CASSPTGQGLFTGELFF. The CDR3 DNA is TGCGCCAGCAGCCCCACGGGACAGGGCCTGTTCACCGGGGAGCTGTTTTTT. The chain couples TRBV4-1 to TRBJ2-2; TRBD1 aligns across 9 bases. Germline V gene data show CDR1 as MGHRA and CDR2 as YSYEKL. The CDR3 length is 17 residues. The ends lost 4 bases at V and 4 bases at J; junction bases unmatched: 10.

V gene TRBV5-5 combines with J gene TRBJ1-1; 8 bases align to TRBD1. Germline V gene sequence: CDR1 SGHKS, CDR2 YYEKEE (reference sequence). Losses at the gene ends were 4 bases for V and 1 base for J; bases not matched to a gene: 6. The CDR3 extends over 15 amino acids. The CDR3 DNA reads TGTGCCAGCAGCCGAGATGACAGGGGGAACACTGAAGCTTTCTTT. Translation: CASSRDDRGNTEAFF.

CDR3 bases: TGTGCCACCAGCAGAGTGTGGGAGACCGTCTATGGCTACACCTTC. Protein sequence: CATSRVWETVYGYTF. V is TRBV15 and J is TRBJ1-2; D remains ambiguous. This CDR3 comprises 15 residues. Trimming pared 1 base from V and 4 bases from J, leaving 13 bases between. CDR1 is LNHNV and CDR2 is YYDKDF in the germline V gene (reference sequence).

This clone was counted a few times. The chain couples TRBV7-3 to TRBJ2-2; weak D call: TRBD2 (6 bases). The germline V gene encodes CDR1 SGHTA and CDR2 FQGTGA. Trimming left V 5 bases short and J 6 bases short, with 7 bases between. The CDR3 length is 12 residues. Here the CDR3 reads CASSPGAGELFF. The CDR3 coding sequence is TGTGCCAGCAGCCCGGGAGCCGGGGAGCTGTTTTTT.

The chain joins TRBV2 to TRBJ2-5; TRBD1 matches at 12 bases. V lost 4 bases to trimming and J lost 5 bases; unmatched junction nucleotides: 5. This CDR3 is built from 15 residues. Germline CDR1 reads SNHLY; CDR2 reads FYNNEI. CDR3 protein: CASSGDRGRVETQYF. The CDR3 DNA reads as TGTGCCAGCAGTGGGGACAGGGGGCGCGTGGAGACCCAGTACTTC.

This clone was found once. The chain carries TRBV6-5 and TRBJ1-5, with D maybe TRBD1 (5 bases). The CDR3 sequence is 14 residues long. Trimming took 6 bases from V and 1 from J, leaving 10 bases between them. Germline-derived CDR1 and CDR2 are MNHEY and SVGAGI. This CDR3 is CASRGAGSNQPQHF. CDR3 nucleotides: TGTGCCAGCAGAGGGGCAGGGAGCAATCAGCCCCAGCATTTT.

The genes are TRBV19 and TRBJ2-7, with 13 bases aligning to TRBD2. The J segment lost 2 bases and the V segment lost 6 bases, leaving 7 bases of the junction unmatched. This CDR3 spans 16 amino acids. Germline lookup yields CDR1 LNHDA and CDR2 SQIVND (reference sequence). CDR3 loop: CASSRGLAGRTYEQYF. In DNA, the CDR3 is TGTGCCAGTAGCAGGGGACTAGCGGGGCGTACCTACGAGCAGTACTTC.

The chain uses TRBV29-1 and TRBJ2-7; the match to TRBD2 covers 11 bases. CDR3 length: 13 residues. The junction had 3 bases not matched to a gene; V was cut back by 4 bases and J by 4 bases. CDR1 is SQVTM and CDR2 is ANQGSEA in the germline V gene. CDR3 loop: CSVGTSGSYEQYF. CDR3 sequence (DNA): TGCAGCGTTGGGACTAGCGGGTCTTACGAGCAGTACTTC.

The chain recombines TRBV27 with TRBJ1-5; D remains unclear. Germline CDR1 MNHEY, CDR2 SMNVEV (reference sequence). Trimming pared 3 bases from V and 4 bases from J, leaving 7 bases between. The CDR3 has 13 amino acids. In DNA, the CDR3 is TGTGCCAGCAGTTTGAGTTTTAATCAGCCCCAGCATTTT. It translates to CASSLSFNQPQHF.

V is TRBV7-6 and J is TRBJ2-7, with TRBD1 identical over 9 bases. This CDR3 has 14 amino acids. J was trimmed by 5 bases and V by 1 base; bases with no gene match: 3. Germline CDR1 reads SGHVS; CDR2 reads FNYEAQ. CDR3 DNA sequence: TGTGCCAGCAGCTTAGGGTGGACAGGGGACGAGCAGTACTTC. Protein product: CASSLGWTGDEQYF. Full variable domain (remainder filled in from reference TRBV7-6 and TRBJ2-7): GAGVSQSPRYKVTKRGQDVALRCDPISGHVSLYWYRQALGQGPEFLTYFNYEAQQDKSGLPNDRFSAERPEGSISTLTIQRTEQRDSAMYRCASSLGWTGDEQYFGPGTRLTVT.

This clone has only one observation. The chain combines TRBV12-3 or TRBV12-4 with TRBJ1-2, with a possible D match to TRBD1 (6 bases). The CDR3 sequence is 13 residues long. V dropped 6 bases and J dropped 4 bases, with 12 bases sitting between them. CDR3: CASSRDRIYGYTF. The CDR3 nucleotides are TGTGCCAGCAGCCGCGACAGGATCTATGGCTACACCTTC.

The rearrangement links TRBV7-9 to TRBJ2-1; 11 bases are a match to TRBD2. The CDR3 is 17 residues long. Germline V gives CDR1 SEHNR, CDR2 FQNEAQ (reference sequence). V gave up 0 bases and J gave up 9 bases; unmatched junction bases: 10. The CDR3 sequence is CASSLAIAGGPDFEQFF. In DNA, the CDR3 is TGTGCCAGCAGCTTAGCGATAGCGGGAGGGCCTGACTTTGAGCAGTTCTTC.

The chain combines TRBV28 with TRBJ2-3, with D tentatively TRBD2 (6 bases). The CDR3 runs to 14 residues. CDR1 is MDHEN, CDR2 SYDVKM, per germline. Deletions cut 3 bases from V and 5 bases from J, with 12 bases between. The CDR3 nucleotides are TGTGCCAGCAGTTTTGGAGGGAACGGAGATACGCAGTATTTT. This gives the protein CASSFGGNGDTQYF.

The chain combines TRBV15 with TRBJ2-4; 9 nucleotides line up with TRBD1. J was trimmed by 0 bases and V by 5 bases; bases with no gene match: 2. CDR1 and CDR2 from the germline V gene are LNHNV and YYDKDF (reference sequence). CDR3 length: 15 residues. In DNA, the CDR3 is TGTGCCACCAGCGGGGGACAGGGAGCCAAAAACATTCAGTACTTC. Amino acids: CATSGGQGAKNIQYF.

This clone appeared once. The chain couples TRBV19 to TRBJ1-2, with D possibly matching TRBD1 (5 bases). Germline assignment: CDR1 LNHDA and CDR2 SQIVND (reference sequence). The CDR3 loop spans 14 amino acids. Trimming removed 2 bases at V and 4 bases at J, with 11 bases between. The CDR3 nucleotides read TGTGCCAGTAGTATACGGGGGGAACGCTATGGCTACACCTTC. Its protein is CASSIRGERYGYTF.

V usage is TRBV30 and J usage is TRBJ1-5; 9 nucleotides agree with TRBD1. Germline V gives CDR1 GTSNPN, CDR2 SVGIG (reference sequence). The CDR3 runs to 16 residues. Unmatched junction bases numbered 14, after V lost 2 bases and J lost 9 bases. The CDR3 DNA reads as TGTGCCTGGAGTCAAATCACCGGGACAGGGCAAGGGCCCCAGCATTTT. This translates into CAWSQITGTGQGPQHF.

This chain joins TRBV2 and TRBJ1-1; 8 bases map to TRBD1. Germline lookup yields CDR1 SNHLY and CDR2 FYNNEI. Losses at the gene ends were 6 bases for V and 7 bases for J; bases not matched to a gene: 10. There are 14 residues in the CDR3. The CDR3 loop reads CASSDYRGTGEAFF. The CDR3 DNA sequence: TGTGCCAGCAGCGATTACAGGGGGACGGGTGAAGCTTTCTTT.

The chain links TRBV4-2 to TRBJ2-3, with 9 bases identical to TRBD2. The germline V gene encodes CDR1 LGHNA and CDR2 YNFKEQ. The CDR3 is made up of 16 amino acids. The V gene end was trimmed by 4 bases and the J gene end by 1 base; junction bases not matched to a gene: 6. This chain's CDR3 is CASSPIAGAGTDTQYF. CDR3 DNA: TGTGCCAGCAGCCCTATAGCGGGAGCCGGCACAGATACGCAGTATTTT.

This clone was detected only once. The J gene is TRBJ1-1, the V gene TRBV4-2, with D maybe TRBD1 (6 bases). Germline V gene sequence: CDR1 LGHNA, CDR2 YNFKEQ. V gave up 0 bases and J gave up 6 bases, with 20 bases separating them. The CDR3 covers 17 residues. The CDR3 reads CASSQDTLTQGSAEAFF. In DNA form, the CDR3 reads TGTGCCAGCAGCCAAGACACATTAACTCAGGGGTCGGCTGAAGCTTTCTTT.

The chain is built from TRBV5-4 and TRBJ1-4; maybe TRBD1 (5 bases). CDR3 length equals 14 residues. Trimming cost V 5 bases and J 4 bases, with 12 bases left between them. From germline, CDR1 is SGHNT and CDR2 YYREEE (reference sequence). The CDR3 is CASSPDRYNEKLFF. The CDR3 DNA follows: TGTGCCAGCAGTCCCGACAGATATAATGAAAAACTGTTTTTT.

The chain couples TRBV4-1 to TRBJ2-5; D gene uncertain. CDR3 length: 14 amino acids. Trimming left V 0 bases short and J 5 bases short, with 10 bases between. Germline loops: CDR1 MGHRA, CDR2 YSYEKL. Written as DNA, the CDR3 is TGCGCCAGCAGCCAAGATGGCACCTTGGAGACCCAGTACTTC. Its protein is CASSQDGTLETQYF.

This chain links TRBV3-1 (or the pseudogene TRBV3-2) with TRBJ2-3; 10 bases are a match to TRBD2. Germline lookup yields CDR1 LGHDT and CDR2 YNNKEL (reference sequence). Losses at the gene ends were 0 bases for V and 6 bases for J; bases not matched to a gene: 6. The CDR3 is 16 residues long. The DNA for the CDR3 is TGTGCCAGCAGCCAAGATCCAGCGGGGGGGCAGGATACGCAGTATTTT. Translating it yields CASSQDPAGGQDTQYF.

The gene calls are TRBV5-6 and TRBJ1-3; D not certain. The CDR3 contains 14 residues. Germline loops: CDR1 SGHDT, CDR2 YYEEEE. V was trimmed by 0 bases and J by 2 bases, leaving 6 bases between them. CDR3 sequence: CASSLERPGNTIYF. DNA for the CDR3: TGTGCCAGCAGCTTGGAGCGCCCTGGAAACACCATATATTTT.

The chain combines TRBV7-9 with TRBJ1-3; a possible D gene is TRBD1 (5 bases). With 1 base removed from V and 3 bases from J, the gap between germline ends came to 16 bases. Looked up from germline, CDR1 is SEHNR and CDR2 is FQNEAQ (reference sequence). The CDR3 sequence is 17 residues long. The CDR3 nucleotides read TGTGCCAGCAGCTTAGTCGGCGGGGGTCTGTTTGGAAACACCATATATTTT. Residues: CASSLVGGGLFGNTIYF.

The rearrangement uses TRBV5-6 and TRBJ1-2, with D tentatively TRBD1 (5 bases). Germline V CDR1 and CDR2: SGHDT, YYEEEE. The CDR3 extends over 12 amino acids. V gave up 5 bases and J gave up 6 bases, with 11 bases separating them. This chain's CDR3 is CASRGRRDGYTF. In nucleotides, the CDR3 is TGTGCCAGCAGGGGACGGAGGGATGGCTACACCTTC.